Reported below is one TCR beta chain. The study ran its PCR with 60 Vbeta and 13 Jbeta primers. Using immunoSEQ multiplex PCR, the repertoire was profiled, and TCRdb retains in-frame clones only, with some absent. The sample contains more than 100,000 clones, roughly 77% of which appear only once. The CDR3 totals 17 residues. Unmatched junction bases numbered 12, after V lost 2 bases and J lost 4 bases. CDR1 LGHNA and CDR2 YNFKEQ come from the germline V gene. The source of the sample is a study of cytomegalovirus exposure and HLA in healthy donors. The gene calls are TRBV4-2 and TRBJ2-7; TRBD2 aligns across 9 bases. The clonotype comes from a woman between 18 and 29 years old in good health and CMV-seropositive. The specimen sequenced was PBMCs. CDR3 bases: TGTGCCAGCAGCCAACCTGAAGGGCTAGCGGGGATTTACGAGCAGTACTTC. Residues: CASSQPEGLAGIYEQYF.